This T cell receptor (beta chain) derives from a study of siplizumab effects on memory and regulatory T cells. The overall study: With siplizumab at 0.9 to 1 ug/mL or without drug, mixed lymphocyte reactions were set up in pairs. Overall study results and limits: Sequences below about 10^-5 frequency were poorly captured, and few alloreactive clones mapped to unstimulated subsets. Proliferating clones, CD4+ or CD8+, lacked an assignable naive or memory phenotype in roughly 80-96% of cases. The naive T cell population seemed more diverse than memory cells and seemed a major contributor to the alloresponse.

This clone appeared once. Its specificity is unknown. Here immunoSEQ multiplex PCR was the method, and the copy in TCRdb shows in-frame clones only, minus some. The sample consists of more than 13,000 clones, less than 55% of them appearing once. This CDR3 is 14 amino acids long. The germline V gene has CDR1 LNHDA and CDR2 SQIVND (reference sequence). Deletions cut 5 bases from V and 3 bases from J, with 13 bases between. Cocultured for less than seven days at 37°C were the mixed lymphocyte reaction cells. Sequences were obtained from CFSE-low (dividing) CD4+ T cells sorted from an allogeneic mixed lymphocyte reaction. The TCR comes from a human donor in good health; the cells came from an allogeneic mixed lymphocyte reaction. Some clones in this sample may be carry-over from other donors' samples. The J gene is TRBJ1-2, the V gene TRBV19, with a tentative D call TRBD1 (5 bases). The CDR3 nucleotides read TGTGCCAGTAGTCGCTGGGGGACCGACTATGGCTACACCTTC. Protein: CASSRWGTDYGYTF.